Listed below are T cell receptor beta chains from one sample, sequenced in a study of blood T cell repertoires in COVID-19. Generated by immunoSEQ multiplex PCR, the TCRdb table keeps only in-frame clones and is missing some. The sample includes over 250,000 clones, around 90% of them seen just once. The specimen sequenced was peripheral blood. The origin of the receptors is a person under 35 with COVID-19, enrolled during active disease. Both conserved end residues are part of each CDR3. D genes are given only for firm matches. Some rows mark clone size as missing; the rest say once, few, many or name a class of expanded clone.

TRBV4-2	TRBD1	NA	TRBJ2-1	TGTGCCAGCAGCTATACACAGGGGGTCGGGGAGCAGTTCTTC	CASSYTQGVGEQFF
TRBV3-1/TRBV3-2	TRBD1	NA	TRBJ1-2	TGTGCCAGCAGCCAAGCCTCGGGACAGGGCGGGTATGGCTACACCTTC	CASSQASGQGGYGYTF
TRBV28	NA	NA	TRBJ2-1	TGTGCCAGCAGTGAAGACAGCAATGAGCAGTTCTTC	CASSEDSNEQFF
TRBV6-6	NA	few	TRBJ1-6	TGTGCCAGCAGTTCAACAGGGATATCACCCCTCCACTTT	CASSSTGISPLHF
TRBV5-6	NA	once	TRBJ2-7	TGTGCCAGCAGCTATGACAGCTACGAGCAGTACTTC	CASSYDSYEQYF
TRBV19	NA	NA	TRBJ2-1	TGTGCCAGTACCCTCCGGGGGTTAGCCAAGGACAATGAGCAGTTCTTC	CASTLRGLAKDNEQFF
TRBV7-8	TRBD1	NA	TRBJ1-5	TGTGCCAGCAGCTTATCACAGGGGCAGTACAATCAGCCCCAGCATTTT	CASSLSQGQYNQPQHF
TRBV9	NA	few	TRBJ2-2	TGTGCCGGAATAAAGCGGACCACCAGCACCGGGGAGCTGTTTTTT	CAGIKRTTSTGELFF
TRBV19	NA	NA	TRBJ1-3	TGTGCCAGTAGTCAATGGGGAGGGGGCTCTGGAAACACCATATATTTT	CASSQWGGGSGNTIYF
TRBV19	NA	NA	TRBJ1-2	TGTGCCAGTAGTATTCCGTCAGGGTCTATTGGCTACACCTTC	CASSIPSGSIGYTF
TRBV2	NA	NA	TRBJ2-7	TGTGCCAGCAGGACAGCAGGCCAATACGAGCAGTACTTC	CASRTAGQYEQYF
TRBV4-1	NA	once	TRBJ2-7	TGCGCCAGCAGCCAAGATAGGGGACTCCGGGCCGGGCAGTACTTC	CASSQDRGLRAGQYF
TRBV6-5	NA	NA	TRBJ2-7	TGTGCCAGCAGTTTCCCGGGTTTGGAGCAGTACTTC	CASSFPGLEQYF
TRBV4-3	TRBD2	NA	TRBJ2-7	TGCGCCAGCAGCCCGTCGCGACTAGCGGGATCGGGGGAGCAGTACTTC	CASSPSRLAGSGEQYF
TRBV10-3	TRBD1	NA	TRBJ1-1	TGTGCCATCAGTCTACAGGGGGGGAACACTGAAGCTTTCTTT	CAISLQGGNTEAFF
TRBV7-9	TRBD1	NA	TRBJ1-2	TGTGCCAGCAGCCTCATGGACAGGGAGAAAACCTTC	CASSLMDREKTF
TRBV7-9	NA	NA	TRBJ2-7	TGTGCCAGCAGCTTAGCGGGAGCACGGGTTTACGAGCAGTACTTC	CASSLAGARVYEQYF
TRBV7-9	NA	NA	TRBJ2-1	TGTGCCAGCAGCTTAGCGAGCGTTGGGGGGACCATCAAGTGGCATGAGCAGTTCTTC	CASSLASVGGTIKWHEQFF
TRBV28	NA	few	TRBJ1-5	TGTGCCAGCCAGGGGATCGTCAGCAATCAGCCCCAGCATTTT	CASQGIVSNQPQHF
TRBV5-4	TRBD2	NA	TRBJ2-7	TGTGCCAGCACCCTGGGAGGAGCGGGAGCCTACTACGAGCAGTACTTC	CASTLGGAGAYYEQYF
TRBV28	TRBD1	NA	TRBJ1-1	TGTGCCAGCAGTTTAATATACTGGACAGGGGGCACTGAAGCTTTCTTT	CASSLIYWTGGTEAFF
TRBV12-3/TRBV12-4	NA	NA	TRBJ1-5	TGTGCCAGCAGTTTTAACAGTTATCAGCCCCAGCATTTT	CASSFNSYQPQHF
TRBV7-9	NA	NA	TRBJ2-1	TGTGCCAGCAGCCCACTCCACAATGAGCAGTTCTTC	CASSPLHNEQFF
TRBV4-1	NA	NA	TRBJ2-6	TGCGCCAGCAGCCAGAGCATATCTGGGGCCAACGTCCTGACTTTC	CASSQSISGANVLTF
TRBV20-1	TRBD1	NA	TRBJ2-7	TGCAGTGCTAGTTGGGTGGACAGGGCCTACGAGCAGTACTTC	CSASWVDRAYEQYF
TRBV27	NA	NA	TRBJ2-5	TGTGCCAGCAGTCCGAGCGGCCTTGGGACCCAGTACTTC	CASSPSGLGTQYF
TRBV4-1	TRBD2	NA	TRBJ2-5	TGCGCCAGCAGCCAAGATCCTAGCGGGCAAGAGACCCAGTACTTC	CASSQDPSGQETQYF
TRBV12-3/TRBV12-4	NA	NA	TRBJ2-1	TGTGCCAGCAGTTATTTGGCTGAGCAGTTCTTC	CASSYLAEQFF
TRBV12-2	NA	NA	TRBJ2-3	TGTGCAAGTCGCTCCTCCGGGGGGGAGACAGATACGCAGTATTTT	CASRSSGGETDTQYF
TRBV9	TRBD2	NA	TRBJ2-7	TGTGCCAGCAGCGGTAGCCGGGAGGGCCATTACGAGCAGTACTTC	CASSGSREGHYEQYF
TRBV10-3	NA	NA	TRBJ2-7	TGTGCCATCAGTGAGTCCCGGTCGGAGCAGTACTTC	CAISESRSEQYF
TRBV24-1	TRBD2	NA	TRBJ2-3	TGTGCCACCAGTGGGTCTAGCGGGAGTTACGATACGCAGTATTTT	CATSGSSGSYDTQYF
TRBV5-1	NA	NA	TRBJ2-2	TGCGCCAGCAGCCTCACGACAGCGAACACCGGGGAGCTGTTTTTT	CASSLTTANTGELFF
TRBV9	TRBD1	NA	TRBJ1-2	TGTGCCAGCAGCGAGGGTGCGGGACAGGGCTACGGCTACACCTTC	CASSEGAGQGYGYTF
TRBV4-1	TRBD2	NA	TRBJ2-2	TGCGCCAGCAGCTCCCGCCCCCTAGCGGGAGGGCCGAACACCGGGGAGCTGTTTTTT	CASSSRPLAGGPNTGELFF
TRBV19	NA	once	TRBJ1-2	TGTGCCAGTAGTACGTACTATGGCTACACCTTC	CASSTYYGYTF
TRBV25-1	NA	NA	TRBJ2-2	TGTGCCAGCAGTGCATCCGACAGGGAGGCCGGGGAGCTGTTTTTT	CASSASDREAGELFF
TRBV7-9	NA	NA	TRBJ1-3	TGTGCCAGCAGGAGCGGACAGGGAAACACCATATATTTT	CASRSGQGNTIYF
TRBV5-6	NA	NA	TRBJ1-2	TGTGCCAGCAGCTTCCAGGGGTCGGGGTATGGCTACACCTTC	CASSFQGSGYGYTF
TRBV4-1	TRBD1	NA	TRBJ2-7	TGCGCCAGCAGCCACCAACAGGGGGCGTCTATGGGCGAGCAGTACTTC	CASSHQQGASMGEQYF
TRBV9	TRBD1	NA	TRBJ2-5	TGTGCCAGCAGCGGCCGACAGGGTACTTTGGAGACCCAGTACTTC	CASSGRQGTLETQYF
TRBV27	NA	NA	TRBJ2-1	TGTGCCAGCAGTTTATCGGCCCGGGGTAATGAGCAGTTCTTC	CASSLSARGNEQFF
TRBV5-1	NA	NA	TRBJ2-2	TGCGCCAGCATCGCGGGCTCGAACACCGGGGAGCTGTTTTTT	CASIAGSNTGELFF
TRBV11-2	NA	NA	TRBJ1-2	TGTGCCAGCAGCCCCGGCAGACATAACTATGGCTACACCTTC	CASSPGRHNYGYTF
TRBV7-6	NA	NA	TRBJ2-7	TGTGCCAGCAGCTTAGAGGGGGACGGGAACTACGAGCAGTACTTC	CASSLEGDGNYEQYF
TRBV19	NA	NA	TRBJ2-5	TGTGCCAGTAGTATCTCAGCGGAAGGAACCCAGTACTTC	CASSISAEGTQYF
TRBV30	NA	NA	TRBJ1-5	TGTGCCTGTACTGAGGAGGGCAATCAGCCCCAGCATTTT	CACTEEGNQPQHF
TRBV7-3	NA	NA	TRBJ2-3	TGTGCCAGCAGCCCGGTCGGGTCAGTAACAGATACGCAGTATTTT	CASSPVGSVTDTQYF
TRBV29-1	TRBD2	once	TRBJ2-5	TGCAGCGTTGTCCGGGGGGTTGGCGAGACCCAGTACTTC	CSVVRGVGETQYF
TRBV6-5	TRBD2	NA	TRBJ2-1	TGTGCCAGCCTTACTAGCGGATACAATGAGCAGTTCTTC	CASLTSGYNEQFF
TRBV10-3	NA	few	TRBJ2-3	TGTGCCATCAGTGTAAGGGGTGTGGGCACAGATACGCAGTATTTT	CAISVRGVGTDTQYF
TRBV9	NA	NA	TRBJ1-3	TGTGCCAGCAGCGTAGAAACAGGAGCAGGATCTGGAAACACCATATATTTT	CASSVETGAGSGNTIYF
TRBV29-1	NA	NA	TRBJ1-1	TGCAGCGTTGTTCGACAAATGAACACTGAAGCTTTCTTT	CSVVRQMNTEAFF